Below are 32 T cell receptor beta chains sequenced from a single sample in a study of technical replicates of blood from a few donors. TCRdb's table, derived via immunoSEQ multiplex PCR, lists solely in-frame clones and lacks some. The sample carries tens of thousands of clones, 96% recorded once. Sequencing input: T cells isolated from PBMCs. The receptors derive from a human donor in good health.

The CDR3 bases are TGTGCCAGCAGCTTGCGGAGCTCCTACAATGAGCAGTTCTTC. Amino acids: CASSLRSSYNEQFF. This chain links TRBV5-4 with TRBJ2-1; D gene ambiguous. V lost 1 base and J 0 bases, leaving 5 bases between the germline ends. Germline V gene data show CDR1 as SGHNT and CDR2 as YYREEE (reference sequence). The CDR3 totals 14 residues.

This clone has just one count. The CDR3 region has the DNA TGTGCCAGCAGCGGAGGGACTCGCAATGAGCAGTTCTTC. Translating it yields CASSGGTRNEQFF. The J gene is TRBJ2-1, the V gene TRBV9, with D possibly TRBD2 on 6 matching bases. The CDR3 runs 13 residues. In germline, CDR1 is SGDLS, CDR2 YYNGEE. Trimming shortened V by 3 bases and J by 6 bases, and 10 bases separated the two germline ends.

This clone was recorded only once. The rearrangement links TRBV9 to TRBJ2-1; the match to TRBD2 covers 9 bases. The CDR3 totals 15 residues. V was pared by 4 bases and J by 2 bases, with 4 bases of the junction left unmatched. Germline-derived CDR1 and CDR2 are SGDLS and YYNGEE. As DNA, the CDR3 is TGTGCCAGCAGCTTCAGCGGGAGGCCCTACAATGAGCAGTTCTTC. Amino acids: CASSFSGRPYNEQFF.

The chain carries TRBV4-3 and TRBJ1-4; D possibly corresponds to TRBD1 (6 bases). Looked up from germline, CDR1 is LGHNA and CDR2 is YSLEER. The CDR3 contains 15 residues. The V and J ends lost 4 bases and 4 bases respectively, with 13 bases between them. This chain's CDR3 is CASSLRQAHNEKLFF. In DNA, the CDR3 is TGCGCCAGCAGCCTTAGACAGGCACATAATGAAAAACTGTTTTTT.

CDR3 loop: CASRDYTQETQYF. CDR3 in DNA: TGTGCCAGCAGGGACTACACCCAAGAGACCCAGTACTTC. This rearrangement joins TRBV6-6 to TRBJ2-5; the D gene is possibly TRBD2 (6 bases). V was cut by 6 bases and J by 1 base, with 9 bases left in between. The CDR3 runs to 13 residues. Germline V CDR1 and CDR2: MNHNY, SVGAGI (reference sequence).

The chain links TRBV5-1 to TRBJ1-1; D is unclear. Germline CDR1 SGHRS, CDR2 YFSETQ. V lost 5 bases to trimming and J lost 0 bases, with 8 bases between them. This CDR3 is built from 13 residues. The CDR3 loop is CASRAGMNTEAFF. The CDR3 bases are TGCGCCAGCAGGGCAGGCATGAACACTGAAGCTTTCTTT.

This sequence joins TRBV11-3 and TRBJ2-3, with TRBD1 as a possible D gene (6 bases). V gave up 1 base and J gave up 10 bases, with 21 bases separating them. Germline V gene data show CDR1 as SGHNT and CDR2 as YENEEA. The CDR3 sequence is 16 residues long. CDR3 sequence: CASSLVGVQGKGSQYF. In nucleotides, the CDR3 is TGTGCCAGCAGCTTAGTCGGGGTACAGGGAAAGGGGTCGCAGTATTTT.

The chain uses TRBV6-1 and TRBJ2-1; 8 bases agree with TRBD1. This CDR3 contains 16 residues. Germline CDR1 MNHNS, CDR2 SASEGT. V was pared by 4 bases and J by 2 bases, with 7 bases of the junction left unmatched. The CDR3 nucleotides read TGTGCCAGCAGTGCCCCCGGGACAGGAGCCTACAATGAGCAGTTCTTC. It yields the protein CASSAPGTGAYNEQFF.

The chain uses TRBV7-9 and TRBJ2-2; a weak D match, TRBD1 (5 bases). This CDR3 comprises 15 residues. V dropped 2 bases and J dropped 4 bases, with 11 bases sitting between them. Per germline, CDR1 SEHNR and CDR2 FQNEAQ (reference sequence). CDR3: CASSLMAGPTGELFF. CDR3 nucleotide sequence: TGTGCCAGCAGCTTAATGGCAGGGCCCACCGGGGAGCTGTTTTTT.

V and J are TRBV28 and TRBJ2-1, with 14 bases aligning to TRBD2. Germline CDR1 reads MDHEN; CDR2 reads SYDVKM. Losses at the gene ends were 6 bases for V and 10 bases for J; bases not matched to a gene: 8. This CDR3 spans 15 amino acids. CDR3 amino acids: CASRSTSGRVGEQFF. The CDR3, as DNA: TGTGCCAGCAGATCGACTAGCGGGAGGGTAGGGGAGCAGTTCTTC.

V gene TRBV28 combines with J gene TRBJ2-3, with TRBD2 identical over 7 bases. The CDR3 loop spans 16 amino acids. The J segment lost 2 bases and the V segment lost 2 bases, leaving 7 bases of the junction unmatched. Germline V lookup: CDR1 MDHEN, CDR2 SYDVKM. Here the CDR3 reads CASSLDGEGSTDTQYF. Here the CDR3 DNA reads TGTGCCAGCAGTTTAGACGGGGAGGGCTCCACAGATACGCAGTATTTT. Combining the CDR3 with reference TRBV28 and TRBJ2-3 gives the whole variable domain DVKVTQSSRYLVKRTGEKVFLECVQDMDHENMFWYRQDPGLGLRLIYFSYDVKMKEKGDIPEGYSVSREKKERFSLILESASTNQTSMYLCASSLDGEGSTDTQYFGPGTRLTVL.

The gene calls are TRBV7-9 and TRBJ2-1, with unresolved D. Germline V gene lookup returns CDR1 SEHNR and CDR2 FQNEAQ (reference sequence). The CDR3 is made up of 12 amino acids. The V gene lost 5 bases and the J gene lost 12 bases, with 14 bases spanning the gap. The CDR3 DNA sequence: TGTGCCAGCAGCCCACCGGTATTTGGGCAGTTCTTC. Translation gives CASSPPVFGQFF.

V is TRBV11-2 and J is TRBJ1-2; possibly TRBD1 for D (5 bases). V lost 6 bases and J 5 bases, leaving 19 bases between the germline ends. Germline CDR1 SGHAT, CDR2 FQNNGV. The CDR3 has 15 amino acids. In nucleotides, the CDR3 is TGTGCCAGCAGTCAGATGGGGGAAGGACTATATGGCTACACCTTC. Translating it yields CASSQMGEGLYGYTF.

In its sample, this clone was seen once. J is TRBJ2-1 and V is TRBV2; TRBD2 matches 10 bases. Looked up from germline, CDR1 is SNHLY and CDR2 is FYNNEI. V dropped 6 bases and J dropped 4; count of bases not matched to a gene: 3. CDR3 length: 14 amino acids. CDR3 nucleotides: TGTGCCAGCAGAGGGACTAGCGTATACAATGAGCAGTTCTTC. Translated: CASRGTSVYNEQFF.

CDR3 in DNA: TGCGCCAGCAGCAAAGATAGCGGGAGCCCGGCAGATACGCAGTATTTT. This translates into CASSKDSGSPADTQYF. This chain connects TRBV5-1 to TRBJ2-3; the match to TRBD2 covers 9 bases. Germline V gene sequence: CDR1 SGHRS, CDR2 YFSETQ. The CDR3 consists of 16 residues. With 4 bases clipped from V and 4 bases from J, the junction kept 10 bases outside the gene matches.

The V call is TRBV30, the J call TRBJ2-7; TRBD2 might be the D (6 bases). The CDR3 consists of 14 residues. The germline V gene has CDR1 GTSNPN and CDR2 SVGIG (reference sequence). V was shortened by 4 bases and J by 2 bases, with 15 bases between the two germline ends. The CDR3 DNA reads as TGTGCCTGGAATAGGCGTGGCGGGACCTACGAGCAGTACTTC. It codes for CAWNRRGGTYEQYF.

This clone has only a few counts. This chain links TRBV6-5 with TRBJ2-2; D unresolved. Germline CDR1 is MNHEY and CDR2 is SVGAGI. The CDR3 runs to 14 residues. Trimming removed 2 bases from V and 3 bases from J, with 7 bases in between. This CDR3 is CASSYNMYTGELFF. DNA for the CDR3: TGTGCCAGCAGTTACAACATGTACACCGGGGAGCTGTTTTTT.

The V call is TRBV11-2, the J call TRBJ2-7; 8 bases are shared with TRBD2. The germline V gene encodes CDR1 SGHAT and CDR2 FQNNGV. This CDR3 has 14 amino acids. V was pared by 7 bases and J by 1 base, with 6 bases of the junction left unmatched. Written as DNA, the CDR3 is TGTGCCAGCACCACTAGCGGAGCGTCCTACGAGCAGTACTTC. Protein: CASTTSGASYEQYF.

The chain is built from TRBV19 and TRBJ2-3; D is unclear. Germline V gene lookup returns CDR1 LNHDA and CDR2 SQIVND (reference sequence). The length of the CDR3 is 13 residues. Trimming took 3 bases from V and 3 from J, leaving 7 bases between them. CDR3 DNA sequence: TGTGCCAGTAGTATCGACTTAACAGATACGCAGTATTTT. Translation: CASSIDLTDTQYF.

The chain uses TRBV11-3 and TRBJ2-7; the D gene is possibly TRBD2 (6 bases). Trimming removed 1 base from V and 3 bases from J, with 16 bases in between. From germline, CDR1 is SGHNT and CDR2 YENEEA. The CDR3 has 16 amino acids. CDR3: CASSLVGTPWHYEQYF. Written as DNA, the CDR3 is TGTGCCAGCAGCTTAGTAGGGACTCCCTGGCACTACGAGCAGTACTTC.

The chain recombines TRBV30 with TRBJ1-6, with a possible D match to TRBD1 (5 bases). Germline V CDR1 and CDR2: GTSNPN, SVGIG (reference sequence). This CDR3 is built from 15 residues. V was clipped by 0 bases and J by 8 bases, with 14 bases between them. The CDR3 loop reads CAWSVRNPGDSPLHF. In DNA, the CDR3 is TGTGCCTGGAGTGTAAGGAACCCGGGGGATTCACCCCTCCACTTT.

This chain connects TRBV28 to TRBJ1-1; D is possibly TRBD1 (6 bases). The CDR3 spans 19 residues. The ends were cut back, 5 bases at V and 8 bases at J, with 33 bases in the middle. Germline V gene data show CDR1 as MDHEN and CDR2 as SYDVKM. In nucleotides, the CDR3 is TGTGCCAGCAGTCTCGATGCGCCCCGGGACAAAACCGACCCGCGGGAAGCTTTCTTT. Translating gives CASSLDAPRDKTDPREAFF.

This clone appeared a single time. Other DNA sequences in this specimen translate into the identical CDR3. V is TRBV11-3 and J is TRBJ2-5; 7 nucleotides match TRBD2. The CDR3 covers 13 residues. V dropped 1 base and J dropped 4; count of bases not matched to a gene: 0. Germline CDR1 is SGHNT and CDR2 is YENEEA. The CDR3 bases are TGTGCCAGCAGCTTAGGCGGGGGAGAGACCCAGTACTTC. It translates to CASSLGGGETQYF.

The chain combines TRBV15 with TRBJ1-5; TRBD1 aligns across 8 bases. The CDR3 consists of 16 residues. V trimming: 0 bases; J trimming: 7 bases; junction bases outside the gene matches: 8. Germline CDR1 and CDR2: LNHNV and YYDKDF (reference sequence). The CDR3 sequence: CATSRDRGQAGQPQHF. As DNA, the CDR3 is TGTGCCACCAGCAGAGATCGGGGACAGGCAGGCCAGCCCCAGCATTTT.

The chain couples TRBV15 to TRBJ2-5; TRBD2 agrees at 8 bases. V was pared by 2 bases and J by 2 bases, with 4 bases of the junction left unmatched. CDR3 size: 15 residues. Germline CDR1 and CDR2: LNHNV and YYDKDF (reference sequence). This chain's CDR3 is CATSRLTSGQETQYF. CDR3 nucleotides: TGTGCCACCAGCAGATTAACTAGCGGACAAGAGACCCAGTACTTC.

The rearrangement uses TRBV15 and TRBJ2-4; 11 bases agree with TRBD2. This CDR3 contains 14 residues. The ends lost 6 bases at V and 5 bases at J; junction bases unmatched: 3. Germline-derived CDR1 and CDR2 are LNHNV and YYDKDF (reference sequence). CDR3: CATRGTSGQNIQYF. In nucleotides, the CDR3 is TGTGCCACCAGGGGGACTAGCGGTCAAAACATTCAGTACTTC.

This rearrangement joins TRBV7-3 to TRBJ2-1, with 7 nucleotides matching TRBD1. V lost 1 base to trimming and J lost 7 bases; unmatched junction nucleotides: 4. Germline V gene data show CDR1 as SGHTA and CDR2 as FQGTGA. The CDR3 spans 14 residues. In DNA, the CDR3 is TGTGCCAGCAGCTTAATAGCAGGGGGAAATGAGCAGTTCTTC. This encodes CASSLIAGGNEQFF.

The V call is TRBV15, the J call TRBJ1-5; the D is unclear. The germline V gene encodes CDR1 LNHNV and CDR2 YYDKDF (reference sequence). Deletions cut 5 bases from V and 4 bases from J, with 15 bases between. The CDR3 covers 15 residues. CDR3 loop: CATSESGERNQPQHF. The CDR3 DNA reads as TGTGCCACCAGCGAATCGGGAGAGAGGAATCAGCCCCAGCATTTT.

The chain has TRBV27 and TRBJ1-1; tentatively, D is TRBD1 (5 bases). The CDR3 is 15 amino acids. CDR1 and CDR2 (germline): MNHEY, SMNVEV (reference sequence). Trimming removed 4 bases at V and 3 bases at J, with 15 bases between. CDR3 residues: CASSWGGEGYTEAFF. The CDR3 nucleotides are TGTGCCAGCAGTTGGGGAGGGGAGGGATACACTGAAGCTTTCTTT.

The V call is TRBV29-1, the J call TRBJ2-1, with D possibly being TRBD2 (6 bases). Germline assignment: CDR1 SQVTM and CDR2 ANQGSEA. The CDR3 runs to 12 residues. Trimming left V 5 bases short and J 7 bases short, with 12 bases between. The CDR3 here is CSVTSSGNEQFF. The CDR3 nucleotides read TGCAGCGTTACTAGCTCCGGTAATGAGCAGTTCTTC.

The chain recombines TRBV11-2 with TRBJ2-1; possibly TRBD2 for D (5 bases). Germline V gene data show CDR1 as SGHAT and CDR2 as FQNNGV. This CDR3 has 13 residues. V lost 5 bases to trimming and J lost 6 bases, with 11 bases between them. The CDR3 loop reads CASSHTRVNEQFF. The CDR3 DNA reads TGTGCCAGCAGCCATACTAGGGTCAATGAGCAGTTCTTC.

This clone was seen once. The rearrangement links TRBV28 to TRBJ1-2; 8 bases map to TRBD1. CDR1 is MDHEN and CDR2 is SYDVKM in the germline V gene. The CDR3 has 14 amino acids. The V segment lost 6 bases and the J segment 3 bases; nucleotides outside the gene matches: 6. Here the CDR3 reads CASRRTGRDYGYTF. For the CDR3, the DNA is TGTGCCAGCAGGAGGACAGGGAGGGACTATGGCTACACCTTC.